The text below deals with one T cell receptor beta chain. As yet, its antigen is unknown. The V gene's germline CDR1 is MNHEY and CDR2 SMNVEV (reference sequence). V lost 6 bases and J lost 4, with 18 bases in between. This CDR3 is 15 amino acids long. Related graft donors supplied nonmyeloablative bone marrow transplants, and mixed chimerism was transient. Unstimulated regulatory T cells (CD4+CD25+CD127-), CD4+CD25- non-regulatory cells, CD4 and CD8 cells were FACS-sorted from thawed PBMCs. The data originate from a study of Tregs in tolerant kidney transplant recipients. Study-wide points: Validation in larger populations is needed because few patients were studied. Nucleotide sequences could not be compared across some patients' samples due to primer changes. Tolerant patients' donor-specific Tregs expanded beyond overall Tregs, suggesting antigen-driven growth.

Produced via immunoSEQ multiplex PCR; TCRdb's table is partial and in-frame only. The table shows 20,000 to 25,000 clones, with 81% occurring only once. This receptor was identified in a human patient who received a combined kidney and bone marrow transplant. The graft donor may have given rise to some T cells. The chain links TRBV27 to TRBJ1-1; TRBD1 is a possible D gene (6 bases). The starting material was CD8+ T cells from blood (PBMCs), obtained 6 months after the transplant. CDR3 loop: CASSPILTGSTEAFF. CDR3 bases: TGTGCCAGCAGCCCTATCCTCACAGGGTCCACTGAAGCTTTCTTT.